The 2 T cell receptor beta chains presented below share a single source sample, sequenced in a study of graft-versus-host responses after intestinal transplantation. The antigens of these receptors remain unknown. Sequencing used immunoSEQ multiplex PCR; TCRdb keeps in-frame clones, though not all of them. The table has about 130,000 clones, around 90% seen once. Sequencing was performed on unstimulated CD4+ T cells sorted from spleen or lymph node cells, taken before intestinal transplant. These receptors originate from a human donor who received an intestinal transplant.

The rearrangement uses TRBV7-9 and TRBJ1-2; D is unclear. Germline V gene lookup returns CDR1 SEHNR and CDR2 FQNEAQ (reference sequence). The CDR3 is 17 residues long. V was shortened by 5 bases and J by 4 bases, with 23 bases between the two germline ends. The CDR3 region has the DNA TGTGCCAGCAGCCCCTCCCAAATAGACCGAGGACGCTATGGCTACACCTTC. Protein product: CASSPSQIDRGRYGYTF.

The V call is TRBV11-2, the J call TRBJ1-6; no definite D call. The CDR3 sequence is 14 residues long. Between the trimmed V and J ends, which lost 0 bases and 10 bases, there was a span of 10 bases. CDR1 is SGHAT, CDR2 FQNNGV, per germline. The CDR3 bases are TGTGCCAGCAGCTTAGAAGATACTGGCTCACCCCTCCACTTT. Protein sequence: CASSLEDTGSPLHF.